Below, 32 T cell receptor beta chains from the same sample are listed, as sequenced in a study of low-dose radiotherapy and immunotherapy resistance in tumors. Alpha- and beta-chain coverage of first-strand cDNA came from TRAV- and TRBV-specific primers. The TCRs were subjected to amplification over roughly 18 PCR cycles employing a constant-region primer in conjunction with a V-primer adapter. A single record per CDR3 protein comes from TCRdb applying MiXCR to the reads. Here the sample spans tens of thousands of distinct CDR3 sequences, under 20% being singletons. As to time point: after trial treatment. Treatment meaning: LDRT plus nivolumab, ipilimumab, low-dose cyclophosphamide and aspirin (RACIN trial). Material: PBMCs, obtained after low-dose radiotherapy plus immunotherapy. The receptor set was obtained from a male donor with prostate cancer.

This clonotype was seen at least ten times. This sequence joins TRBV28 and TRBJ1-5; 7 nucleotides align to TRBD1. Germline CDR1 MDHEN, CDR2 SYDVKM. Germline trimming cut 6 bases from V and 5 bases from J; bases unmatched to any gene: 7. The length of the CDR3 is 14 residues. Written as DNA, the CDR3 is TGTGCCAGCAGCCGCGACAGGGATTATCAGCCCCAGCATTTT. This translates into CASSRDRDYQPQHF.

This clonotype was seen at least ten times. J is TRBJ2-2 and V is TRBV19; 9 bases line up with TRBD1. This CDR3 contains 14 residues. The V and J ends lost 8 bases and 7 bases, in that order; junction bases with no gene match: 8. Germline V gene sequence: CDR1 LNHDA, CDR2 SQIVND (reference sequence). The CDR3 here is CASRNTGGIGELFF. DNA for the CDR3: TGTGCCAGTCGGAATACAGGGGGCATCGGGGAGCTGTTTTTT. The full variable domain, its missing parts supplied by reference TRBV19 and TRBJ2-2, is DGGITQSPKYLFRKEGQNVTLSCEQNLNHDAMYWYRQDPGQGLRLIYYSQIVNDFQKGDIAEGYSVSREKKESFPLTVTSAQKNPTAFYLCASRNTGGIGELFFGEGSRLTVL.

The table lists this clonotype with many counts. This sequence joins TRBV12-3 or TRBV12-4 and TRBJ2-3; D is possibly TRBD1 (6 bases). V lost 6 bases and J lost 4, with 14 bases in between. This CDR3 comprises 14 residues. Written as DNA, the CDR3 is TGTGCCAGCAGCCAGGGGTTAGCCGCAGATACGCAGTATTTT. Translation gives CASSQGLAADTQYF.

The V and J genes are TRBV4-3 and TRBJ2-5, with 7 bases lining up with TRBD2. The CDR3 runs to 17 residues. With V trimmed by 0 bases and J by 4 bases, 11 bases remained unmatched. CDR1 is LGHNA, CDR2 YSLEER, per germline. CDR3 nucleotides: TGCGCCAGCAGCCAAGATCCTCTTGCGGGAGTTGGAGAGACCCAGTACTTC. Its protein product is CASSQDPLAGVGETQYF.

In the case of this clonotype: Since a far larger clone is one base different, this is likely a read error. The chain uses TRBV7-9 and TRBJ1-1; D unresolved. Germline CDR1 and CDR2: SEHNR and FQNEAQ (reference sequence). This CDR3 region has 15 residues. The CDR3, as DNA: TGTGACAGCAGCTTGGCCAAGCAGCAGAACACTGAAGCTTTCTTT. As protein: CDSSLAKQQNTEAFF.

This clonotype was recorded at least ten times. The chain has TRBV9 and TRBJ2-2; 7 bases are shared with TRBD2. V shed 7 bases, J shed 2 bases, and the junction held 5 bases outside the gene matches. Germline-derived CDR1 and CDR2 are SGDLS and YYNGEE. The CDR3 has 14 amino acids. CDR3: CASESGINTGELFF. CDR3 bases: TGTGCCAGCGAGAGCGGGATAAACACCGGGGAGCTGTTTTTT.

In its sample, this clonotype was seen many times. The CDR3 region is CASSFMVVGETQYF. The CDR3 bases are TGTGCCAGCAGCTTTATGGTAGTGGGAGAGACCCAGTACTTC. The chain carries TRBV7-2 and TRBJ2-5; D is uncertain. Trimming cost V 3 bases and J 4 bases, with 12 bases left between them. Germline V lookup: CDR1 SGHTA, CDR2 FQGNSA. This CDR3 contains 14 residues. The entire variable domain, with the rest obtained from reference TRBV7-2 and TRBJ2-5, is as follows: GAGVSQSPSNKVTEKGKDVELRCDPISGHTALYWYRQSLGQGLEFLIYFQGNSAPDKSGLPSDRFSAERTGGSVSTLTIQRTQQEDSAVYLCASSFMVVGETQYFGPGTRLLVL.

The sample holds many counts of this clonotype. V usage is TRBV6-5 and J usage is TRBJ1-2; the match to TRBD1 covers 10 bases. The CDR3 is 15 amino acids. Germline values: CDR1 MNHEY, CDR2 SVGAGI. Trimming at V came to 4 bases and at J to 4 bases, leaving 6 bases not matched to a gene. Here the CDR3 DNA reads TGTGCCAGCAGTTCCCAGGGGACAGGGGTCTATGGCTACACCTTC. As protein: CASSSQGTGVYGYTF.

In this sample, this clonotype turned up many times. The chain carries TRBV5-1 and TRBJ2-1, with 10 nucleotides matching TRBD2. J was trimmed by 8 bases and V by 4 bases; bases with no gene match: 9. CDR1 is SGHRS, CDR2 YFSETQ, per germline. The CDR3 contains 15 residues. CDR3: CASSISGRTTDEQFF. Here the CDR3 DNA reads TGCGCCAGCAGCATTAGCGGGAGGACGACCGATGAGCAGTTCTTC.

The chain uses TRBV3-1 and TRBJ1-1; unclear D gene. With 1 base removed from V and 1 base from J, the gap between germline ends came to 7 bases. CDR3 length equals 14 residues. The germline gives CDR1 LGHDT, CDR2 YNNKEL (reference sequence). The CDR3 protein is CASSQVGRNTEAFF. The CDR3 DNA follows: TGTGCCAGCAGCCAAGTGGGCAGGAACACTGAAGCTTTCTTT.

This clonotype was found a few times. V is TRBV28 and J is TRBJ2-5, with TRBD2 matching 7 bases. Germline values: CDR1 MDHEN, CDR2 SYDVKM. With V trimmed by 5 bases and J by 4 bases, 10 bases remained unmatched. The CDR3 spans 15 residues. The CDR3 loop reads CASSPPGEGRETQYF. CDR3 in DNA: TGTGCCAGCAGTCCCCCGGGGGAGGGGAGAGAGACCCAGTACTTC.

This chain connects TRBV7-9 to TRBJ2-7; no firm D call. Germline CDR1 reads SEHNR; CDR2 reads FQNEAQ (reference sequence). Trimming shortened V by 2 bases and J by 12 bases, and 14 bases separated the two germline ends. The CDR3 is made up of 12 amino acids. The CDR3 DNA reads TGTGCCAGCAGCTTAAGTGGCGTTGCTCTGTACTTC. Protein product: CASSLSGVALYF.

This clonotype was picked up many times. The V gene is TRBV6-2 or TRBV6-3, the J gene TRBJ1-4; 7 bases line up with TRBD1. Germline CDR1 MNHEY, CDR2 SVGEGT. The CDR3 has 15 amino acids. Unmatched junction bases numbered 10, after V lost 7 bases and J lost 5 bases. In nucleotides, the CDR3 is TGTGCCAGCACGAAACAGGACAGGACCAATGAAAAACTGTTTTTT. It encodes CASTKQDRTNEKLFF.

In this sample, this clonotype turned up many times. The rearrangement uses TRBV4-1 and TRBJ2-7, with 9 nucleotides matching TRBD2. The CDR3 is made up of 16 amino acids. V lost 2 bases, J lost 7 bases, and 12 bases stayed unmatched. Germline V gene lookup returns CDR1 MGHRA and CDR2 YSYEKL. The CDR3 sequence is CASSQPLREGPREQYF. The CDR3 DNA sequence: TGCGCCAGCAGCCAACCCCTGCGGGAGGGCCCTCGGGAGCAGTACTTC.

This clonotype was detected a few times. The chain is built from TRBV28 and TRBJ1-3; unclear D gene. The CDR3 runs 15 residues. Germline V lookup: CDR1 MDHEN, CDR2 SYDVKM. Trimming took off 6 bases at V and 0 bases at J, with 12 bases between the two ends. CDR3 protein: CASRGGPISGNTIYF. The DNA of the CDR3 is TGTGCCAGCAGGGGAGGACCGATCTCTGGAAACACCATATATTTT.

This clonotype was counted many times. The genes are TRBV2 and TRBJ1-1; the D gene is possibly TRBD1 (6 bases). The V gene lost 8 bases and the J gene lost 1 base, with 8 bases spanning the gap. The CDR3 length is 12 residues. Germline loops: CDR1 SNHLY, CDR2 FYNNEI. The CDR3 here is CASRGANTEAFF. For the CDR3, the DNA is TGTGCCAGCCGGGGGGCGAACACTGAAGCTTTCTTT.

This clonotype was seen at least ten times. The genes are TRBV19 and TRBJ2-3; no definite D call. V dropped 1 base and J dropped 2 bases, with 10 bases sitting between them. The CDR3 covers 15 residues. Germline loops: CDR1 LNHDA, CDR2 SQIVND (reference sequence). The CDR3: CASSIGGRVTDTQYF. CDR3 DNA sequence: TGTGCCAGTAGTATAGGCGGACGGGTCACAGATACGCAGTATTTT.

Ten or more counts support this clonotype. The chain recombines TRBV30 with TRBJ1-2, with 12 bases fitting TRBD1. Losses at the gene ends were 4 bases for V and 4 bases for J; bases not matched to a gene: 7. Germline CDR1 and CDR2: GTSNPN and SVGIG (reference sequence). The CDR3 is 15 amino acids. The CDR3 sequence: CAWKYRDRGLYGYTF. DNA for the CDR3: TGTGCCTGGAAGTACCGGGACAGGGGGCTCTATGGCTACACCTTC.

In this sample, this clonotype turned up many times. The gene calls are TRBV28 and TRBJ2-1; D is ambiguous. V was cut by 6 bases and J by 7 bases, with 19 bases left in between. CDR1 and CDR2 (germline): MDHEN, SYDVKM. This CDR3 has 15 amino acids. The CDR3 sequence is CASSYLFGIRNEQFF. In DNA form, the CDR3 reads TGTGCCAGCAGCTACCTATTTGGGATAAGAAATGAGCAGTTCTTC.

This clonotype occurred many times. The rearrangement uses TRBV5-1 and TRBJ1-4; the D is unclear. V gave up 4 bases and J gave up 4 bases, with 14 bases separating them. There are 15 residues in the CDR3. CDR1 is SGHRS and CDR2 is YFSETQ in the germline V gene. CDR3 residues: CASSRSHGRNEKLFF. Here the CDR3 DNA reads TGCGCCAGCAGCCGCTCACACGGGCGTAATGAAAAACTGTTTTTT.

This clonotype was found many times. J is TRBJ2-1 and V is TRBV29-1; a weak D match, TRBD2 (5 bases). Trimming removed 1 base at V and 4 bases at J, with 8 bases between. CDR3 length equals 13 residues. CDR1 and CDR2 (germline): SQVTM, ANQGSEA. The CDR3 DNA reads as TGCAGCGTTGAAGCGACTAATTACAATGAGCAGTTCTTC. Encoded protein: CSVEATNYNEQFF.

This clonotype was detected ten times or more. The genes are TRBV20-1 and TRBJ2-2; 9 bases are shared with TRBD1. The CDR3 runs 15 residues. The ends lost 1 base at V and 1 base at J; junction bases unmatched: 1. The germline gives CDR1 DFQATT, CDR2 SNEGSKA (reference sequence). For the CDR3, the DNA is TGCAGTGCTAGAGGACAGGGGGGGAACACCGGGGAGCTGTTTTTT. Its protein product is CSARGQGGNTGELFF.

Worth noting for this clonotype: Only one base separates this from a far larger clonotype, so it likely reflects a read error. The chain is built from TRBV23-1 and TRBJ2-1, with a weak D call TRBD2 (5 bases). TRBV23-1 is labeled an ORF, and its function is uncertain. With 7 bases removed from V and 10 bases from J, the gap between germline ends came to 35 bases. The CDR3 runs 19 residues. CDR3 bases: TGCGCCAGCACGACCCCATCGAGGCAGGTTTGGACTGGTACCTACGAGCAGTTCTTC. Translated, it gives CASTTPSRQVWTGTYEQFF.

Comments on this clonotype: Since a far larger clone is one base different, this is likely a read error. The V call is TRBV2, the J call TRBJ2-7; D is uncertain. The germline CDR1 and CDR2 sequences are SNHLY and FYNNEI. Trimming stripped 7 bases from V and 7 bases from J, with 11 bases between. The CDR3 contains 11 residues. The chain's CDR3 is CASTYSNEQYF. CDR3 coding DNA: TGTGCCAGCACATACTCCAATGAGCAGTACTTC.

This clonotype was seen at least ten times. The chain couples TRBV20-1 to TRBJ1-6, with TRBD1 as a possible D gene (6 bases). The CDR3 totals 14 residues. The V gene's germline CDR1 is DFQATT and CDR2 SNEGSKA (reference sequence). V lost 7 bases to trimming and J lost 7 bases, with 17 bases between them. The CDR3 coding sequence is TGCAGTGTTGTCAGCGGGGGCCTCAATTCACCCCTCCACTTT. Its translation: CSVVSGGLNSPLHF.

This clonotype showed up many times. This rearrangement joins TRBV28 to TRBJ1-1, with D possibly being TRBD1 (5 bases). CDR1 and CDR2 (germline): MDHEN, SYDVKM. V dropped 5 bases and J dropped 0 bases, with 13 bases sitting between them. CDR3 length equals 15 residues. The CDR3 DNA is TGTGCCAGCAGTACCGGGACGGCTATGAACACTGAAGCTTTCTTT. It is translated as CASSTGTAMNTEAFF.

This clonotype was counted many times. As DNA, the CDR3 is TGTGCCAGCAGCTCTTACCGGGACAGAGCCTACGAGCAGTACTTC. Its protein product is CASSSYRDRAYEQYF. The V call is TRBV7-2, the J call TRBJ2-7; 7 bases are a match to TRBD1. V was pared by 4 bases and J by 2 bases, with 8 bases of the junction left unmatched. CDR1 and CDR2 (germline): SGHTA, FQGNSA. The CDR3 is 15 residues long.

This clonotype was seen ten or more times. The J gene is TRBJ1-1, the V gene TRBV7-2; possible D gene TRBD1, 5 bases. CDR3 length equals 15 residues. CDR1 is SGHTA, CDR2 FQGNSA, per germline. Between the trimmed V and J ends, which lost 1 base and 4 bases, there was a span of 13 bases. DNA for the CDR3: TGTGCCAGCAGCTTAGGTGGGGGAAGTAGCACTGAAGCTTTCTTT. This sequence encodes CASSLGGGSSTEAFF.

This clonotype came up many times. The V and J genes are TRBV7-2 and TRBJ1-2; TRBD1 matches at 11 bases. Per the germline V gene, CDR1 is SGHTA and CDR2 is FQGNSA. Trimming at V came to 4 bases and at J to 5 bases, leaving 6 bases not matched to a gene. The CDR3 runs 15 residues. In DNA, the CDR3 is TGTGCCAGCAGCTCCAGGACAGGGGGCATGTATGGCTACACCTTC. It is translated as CASSSRTGGMYGYTF.

This clonotype was seen many times. The chain couples TRBV10-3 to TRBJ1-1; 9 bases fit TRBD1. Germline V gene sequence: CDR1 ENHRY, CDR2 SYGVKD. V lost 5 bases and J lost 0; bases outside the gene matches: 4. CDR3 length equals 15 residues. The CDR3 DNA reads TGTGCCATCAGTCCGGGACAGGGCATGAACACTGAAGCTTTCTTT. Its translation is CAISPGQGMNTEAFF.

This clonotype came up many times. The gene calls are TRBV29-1 and TRBJ2-7; D could derive from TRBD1 or TRBD2 (5 bases each). The CDR3 length is 12 residues. V lost 6 bases and J lost 2, with 11 bases in between. CDR1 and CDR2 from the germline V gene are SQVTM and ANQGSEA. The CDR3 sequence is CSVRDGTYEQYF. The CDR3 bases are TGCAGCGTCCGGGACGGAACCTACGAGCAGTACTTC.

Worth noting for this clonotype: It is likely a read error: a sequence one base away is far more abundant. The CDR3 is CASSIGTSGRFSEQYF. The CDR3 coding sequence is TGTGCCAGCAGTATTGGGACTAGCGGGAGGTTCAGTGAGCAGTACTTC. The J gene is TRBJ2-7, the V gene TRBV12-3 or TRBV12-4, with TRBD2 identical over 15 bases. J was trimmed by 7 bases and V by 5 bases; bases with no gene match: 9. This CDR3 has 16 residues.